This entry describes one TCR beta chain. This entry is derived from a study of long-term antiretroviral therapy in people with HIV. This CDR3 spans 13 amino acids. CDR1 is SGHTA, CDR2 FQGNSA, per germline. V was cut by 7 bases and J by 1 base, with 10 bases left in between. Survey level was the resolution at which the v3.0 immunoSEQ assay ran. The assay was immunoSEQ multiplex PCR, and TCRdb's table has in-frame clones only and misses some. Of some 40,000 clones listed, 65% to 90% are singletons. Material: unsorted PBMCs, obtained 1.5 years after starting antiretroviral therapy. The receptor was derived from a man aged 18 to 30 with HIV. This chain uses TRBV7-2 with TRBJ1-1, with unresolved D. The CDR3 DNA sequence: TGTGCCAGCACCGCTACATCGAACACTGAAGCTTTCTTT. Translating gives CASTATSNTEAFF.